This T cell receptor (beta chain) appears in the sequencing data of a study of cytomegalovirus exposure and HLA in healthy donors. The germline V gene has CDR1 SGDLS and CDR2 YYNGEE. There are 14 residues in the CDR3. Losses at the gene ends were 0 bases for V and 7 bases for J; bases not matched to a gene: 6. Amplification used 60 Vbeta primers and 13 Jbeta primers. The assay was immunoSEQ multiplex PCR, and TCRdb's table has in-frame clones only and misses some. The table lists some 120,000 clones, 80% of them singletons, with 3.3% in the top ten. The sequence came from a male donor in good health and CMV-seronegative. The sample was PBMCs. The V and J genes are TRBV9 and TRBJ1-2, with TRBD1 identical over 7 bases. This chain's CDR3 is CASSVGQGVAGYTF. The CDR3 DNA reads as TGTGCCAGCAGCGTAGGGCAGGGGGTCGCTGGCTACACCTTC.